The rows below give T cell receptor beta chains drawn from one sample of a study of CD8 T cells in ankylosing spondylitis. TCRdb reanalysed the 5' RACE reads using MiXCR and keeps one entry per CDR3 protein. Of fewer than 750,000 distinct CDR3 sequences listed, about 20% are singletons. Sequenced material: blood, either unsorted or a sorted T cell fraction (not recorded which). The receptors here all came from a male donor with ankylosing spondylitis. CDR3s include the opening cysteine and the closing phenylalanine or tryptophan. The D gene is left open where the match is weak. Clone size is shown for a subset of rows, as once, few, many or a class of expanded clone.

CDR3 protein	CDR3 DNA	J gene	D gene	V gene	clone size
CAISEEILAGAGGEQYF	TGTGCCATCAGTGAGGAAATACTAGCGGGTGCCGGGGGCGAGCAGTACTTC	TRBJ2-7	TRBD2	TRBV10-3	few
CASIQGGRTEAFF	TGTGCCAGCATTCAGGGGGGCAGGACTGAAGCTTTCTTT	TRBJ1-1	TRBD1	TRBV6-1	-
CASSFLLAGGRADTQYF	TGTGCCAGCAGCTTTCTTCTGGCGGGAGGAAGGGCAGATACGCAGTATTTT	TRBJ2-3	TRBD2	TRBV28	many
CASSFSHPGQGTYEQYF	TGTGCCAGCAGTTTCTCCCATCCGGGACAGGGCACCTACGAGCAGTACTTC	TRBJ2-7	TRBD1	TRBV12-3/TRBV12-4	-
CASGGQTLNEQFF	TGTGCCAGCGGGGGACAGACCCTCAATGAGCAGTTCTTC	TRBJ2-1	TRBD1	TRBV6-1	few
CASSQSPGAGNTIYF	TGTGCCAGCAGCCAAAGTCCAGGGGCCGGAAACACCATATATTTT	TRBJ1-3	-	TRBV5-6	few
CASRGFGNEQFF	TGTGCCAGCAGGGGGTTTGGGAATGAGCAGTTCTTC	TRBJ2-1	-	TRBV6-5	few
CATSRDYTPGTGELFF	TGTGCCACCAGCAGAGATTACACCCCGGGCACCGGGGAGCTGTTTTTT	TRBJ2-2	-	TRBV15	-
CASSPNALPAGGETQYF	TGTGCCAGCAGCCCCAATGCCCTTCCAGCGGGGGGGGAGACCCAGTACTTC	TRBJ2-5	TRBD2	TRBV7-9	-
CASSLPQPGQGDYGYTF	TGTGCCAGCAGTCTTCCTCAACCGGGACAGGGTGACTATGGCTACACCTTC	TRBJ1-2	TRBD1	TRBV12-3/TRBV12-4	-
CSARDGGRPYEQYF	TGCAGTGCTAGAGATGGCGGGAGGCCCTACGAGCAGTACTTC	TRBJ2-7	TRBD2	TRBV20-1	-
CASSQVASVSYEQYF	TGTGCCAGCAGCCAAGTGGCTAGCGTTTCCTACGAGCAGTACTTC	TRBJ2-7	-	TRBV4-2	-
CSVEEGQETQYF	TGCAGCGTTGAAGAGGGTCAAGAGACCCAGTACTTC	TRBJ2-5	-	TRBV29-1	many
CASSDSTGGDTQYF	TGTGCCAGCAGTGATAGCACCGGGGGCGATACGCAGTATTTT	TRBJ2-3	-	TRBV2	-
CDSSLDGIYGYTF	TGTGACAGCAGCTTAGACGGAATCTATGGCTACACCTTC	TRBJ1-2	-	TRBV7-2	few
CASRKKEGHGNEQFF	TGTGCCAGCCGCAAAAAGGAGGGCCACGGCAATGAGCAGTTCTTC	TRBJ2-1	-	TRBV7-6	-
CSARDPGYQETQYF	TGCAGTGCTAGAGACCCGGGGTACCAAGAGACCCAGTACTTC	TRBJ2-5	-	TRBV20-1	-
CSARDREGLYEQYF	TGCAGTGCTAGAGACAGGGAGGGACTTTACGAGCAGTACTTC	TRBJ2-7	TRBD2	TRBV20-1	-
CASSTLVYEQFF	TGTGCCAGCAGTACACTAGTGTATGAGCAGTTCTTC	TRBJ2-1	-	TRBV28	-
CASSQEGQGKNTIYF	TGCGCCAGCAGCCAGGAGGGACAGGGGAAAAACACCATATATTTT	TRBJ1-3	TRBD1	TRBV4-1	-
CSARPNLGGYTF	TGCAGTGCTAGGCCTAACCTGGGAGGCTACACCTTC	TRBJ1-2	-	TRBV20-1	-
CASSLSPGQGADAFF	TGCGCCAGCAGCTTAAGCCCGGGACAGGGGGCGGACGCTTTCTTT	TRBJ1-1	TRBD1	TRBV5-1	many
CATSRDLGLAGRSYNEQFF	TGTGCCACCAGCAGAGATCTGGGACTAGCGGGAAGGTCCTACAATGAGCAGTTCTTC	TRBJ2-1	TRBD2	TRBV15	-
CATSDRHTSGISTDTQYF	TGTGCCACCAGTGACAGACACACTAGCGGGATAAGCACAGATACGCAGTATTTT	TRBJ2-3	TRBD2	TRBV24-1	many
CASSLGSPRDEASQNIQYF	TGCGCCAGCAGCTTGGGAAGTCCTAGGGACGAAGCTAGCCAAAACATTCAGTACTTC	TRBJ2-4	-	TRBV5-1	-
CASSQRDRETQYF	TGTGCCAGCAGCCAAAGGGACAGGGAGACCCAGTACTTC	TRBJ2-5	TRBD1	TRBV7-9	few
CASSSPGLIRDADEQFF	TGTGCCAGCAGTTCGCCGGGCCTCATTAGGGACGCAGATGAGCAGTTCTTC	TRBJ2-1	-	TRBV12-3/TRBV12-4	few
CANSFSPFSGRDNEQFF	TGCGCCAACAGCTTTTCACCCTTTAGCGGCAGAGACAATGAGCAGTTCTTC	TRBJ2-1	-	TRBV5-1	-
CASSLASASGSGSSYNEQFF	TGTGCCAGCAGCTTAGCGTCAGCTAGCGGGAGTGGTAGCTCCTACAATGAGCAGTTCTTC	TRBJ2-1	TRBD2	TRBV7-6	-
CSLRTSNTGELFF	TGCAGTCTAAGGACTAGCAACACCGGGGAGCTGTTTTTT	TRBJ2-2	TRBD2	TRBV29-1	-